This TCR beta chain was sequenced for a study of T cell repertoires in cytomegalovirus infection (dated by TCRdb to the late 2010s). For context, the study as a whole: Recently identified HLA-C-restricted CMV epitopes, whose presentation resists viral immunomodulation, were targeted by peptide stimulations together with well-studied HLA-B-restricted epitopes. Donor HLA type was relevant to the analysis, as public TCR beta signatures indicated carriage of CMV infection together with the matching HLA type. Broader findings and caveats from the paper: Carriers of CMV infection plus the relevant HLA type were discriminated by the cumulative frequency of public TCR beta family members in the study cohort and in an independent approximately 360-donor cohort. In the ex vivo response, HLA-C-restricted CMV-specific TCR beta clonotypes were dominant, and in two of eight donors the single most frequent clonotype came from this HLA-C-restricted group.

The listed sequencing device is Illumina HiSeq 1500. TCRdb itself trimmed the public reads at Q25 with fastp, ran MiXCR and retained productive beta chains. Every entry covers one CDR3 protein and lists the most common genes and DNA from its rows. Present in this sample are about a million distinct CDR3 sequences, around a third of which were seen just once. Of the sample, 11% to 15% is held by the ten largest clones. This clonotype was counted ten times or more. The antigen it recognizes is unknown. No base qualities exist here, and no much larger clone lies one base off it. According to the study, the label for this sample's treatment or condition signals: in vitro stimulation with specific CMV peptide epitopes to enrich CMV-specific T cells. From the cysteine through the phenylalanine, the CDR3 covers 15 amino acids. Only the CDR3 portion is preserved as DNA: 45 bases, with reading frame beginning at the first base. Relative to germline, V is missing 5 bases and J is missing 6 bases, with 11 bases of the junction outside any gene match.

The rearranged segments are TRBV12-3 or TRBV12-4 and TRBJ1-2, with 8 bases aligning to TRBD1. The receptor comes from a human donor in good health (CMV status not recorded). Some clones in this sample may be carry-over from other donors' samples. Sequencing used cultured CD8+ T cells from PBMCs, obtained from culture after CMV antigen stimulation. The CDR3 protein is CASSPRAGGANGYTF. The nucleotides read TGTGCCAGCAGTCCCCGGGCAGGGGGCGCGAATGGCTACACCTTC.